Shown below are 13 T cell receptor beta chains from a single sample sequenced in a study of blood T cells in healthy people across ages. The use of a sample-barcoded 5' primer and a J-beta primer mix characterized a second PCR of roughly 6 to 11 cycles. TCRdb passed the 5' RACE reads through MiXCR, listing each CDR3 protein once. The sample contains over 1,500,000 distinct CDR3 sequences, around 50% of which appear only once. Sample: blood. All receptors derive from a woman aged 40 to 49 in good health.

This clonotype has just a few counts. V and J are TRBV7-2 and TRBJ1-2; D not resolved. The V end was cut by 0 bases, the J end by 4 bases, with 15 bases between. The CDR3 is 16 residues long. CDR1 SGHTA and CDR2 FQGNSA come from the germline V gene. The CDR3 coding sequence is TGTGCCAGCAGCTTAGCATCAAGCGAGGTGGTCTATGGCTACACCTTC. Encoded protein: CASSLASSEVVYGYTF.

The chain recombines TRBV29-1 with TRBJ1-4; 7 bases align to TRBD1. Germline V lookup: CDR1 SQVTM, CDR2 ANQGSEA. Germline trimming cut 6 bases from V and 2 bases from J; bases unmatched to any gene: 6. The CDR3 has 14 residues. The CDR3 spells CSVHRGGTNEKLFF. CDR3 DNA: TGCAGCGTCCACAGGGGAGGGACTAATGAAAAACTGTTTTTT.

The chain recombines TRBV5-5 with TRBJ2-7; TRBD1 matches at 9 bases. Per germline, CDR1 SGHKS and CDR2 YYEKEE (reference sequence). V gave up 7 bases and J gave up 3 bases; unmatched junction bases: 11. The CDR3 is made up of 15 amino acids. CDR3 amino acids: CASGPGTGNDYEQYF. The DNA for the CDR3 is TGTGCCAGCGGCCCCGGGACAGGGAATGACTACGAGCAGTACTTC.

Here the CDR3 DNA reads TGTGCCAGCAGCCCCGGGACAGCATCCTATAATTCACCCCTCCACTTT. This sequence encodes CASSPGTASYNSPLHF. The rearrangement links TRBV6-5 to TRBJ1-6; 7 bases fit TRBD1. The CDR3 runs to 16 residues. Trimming cost V 6 bases and J 1 base; bases outside gene matches: 6. Germline CDR1 is MNHEY and CDR2 is SVGAGI.

The chain couples TRBV20-1 to TRBJ2-7, with a weak D call TRBD1 (6 bases). Germline assignment: CDR1 DFQATT and CDR2 SNEGSKA (reference sequence). CDR3 length equals 14 residues. The V end was cut by 4 bases, the J end by 3 bases, with 16 bases between. The CDR3 protein is CSAINRDIGYEQYF. For the CDR3, the DNA is TGCAGTGCTATAAACCGGGACATTGGCTACGAGCAGTACTTC.

This chain connects TRBV11-1 to TRBJ2-3; perhaps D is TRBD1 or TRBD2 (5 bases each). Germline V lookup: CDR1 SGHAT, CDR2 FQDESV (reference sequence). CDR3 length: 17 amino acids. V was cut by 5 bases and J by 4 bases, with 22 bases left in between. CDR3 coding DNA: TGTGCCAGCAGCACCAATTTGCCAGGGACCTCCCCAGATACGCAGTATTTT. It codes for CASSTNLPGTSPDTQYF.

This clonotype was observed a handful of times. The V and J genes are TRBV4-1 and TRBJ2-1; TRBD2 agrees at 12 bases. Looked up from germline, CDR1 is MGHRA and CDR2 is YSYEKL. There are 17 residues in the CDR3. The V and J ends lost 1 base and 8 bases, in that order; junction bases with no gene match: 9. Here the CDR3 DNA reads TGCGCCAGCAGCCAAGGTCTCGGGGGACTAGCGGGCTATGAGCAGTTCTTC. This gives the protein CASSQGLGGLAGYEQFF.

The rearrangement uses TRBV28 and TRBJ2-3, with 12 bases matching TRBD2. Losses at the gene ends were 2 bases for V and 1 base for J; bases not matched to a gene: 4. Germline V lookup: CDR1 MDHEN, CDR2 SYDVKM. The CDR3 covers 17 residues. For the CDR3, the DNA is TGTGCCAGCAGTTTACTAGCGGGGGGGCGGGGCACAGATACGCAGTATTTT. Amino acids: CASSLLAGGRGTDTQYF.

This clonotype turned up a few times. The chain couples TRBV6-2 or TRBV6-3 to TRBJ2-4; 7 bases fit TRBD2. The J call is doubtful: the DNA matches TRBJ2-5 better. CDR3 length: 15 amino acids. The germline CDR1 and CDR2 sequences are MNHEY and SVGEGT. The chain's CDR3 is CASSYPRGRQETQYF. DNA for the CDR3: TGTGCCAGCAGTTACCCGCGGGGGAGACAAGAGACCCAGTACTTC.

The CDR3 is CASSQEPGDSPYGYTF. The CDR3 DNA reads TGCGCCAGCAGCCAAGAACCCGGGGACAGCCCGTATGGCTACACCTTC. The chain combines TRBV4-1 with TRBJ1-2; TRBD1 agrees at 7 bases. J gave up 5 bases and V 0 bases, and 9 bases lay outside the gene matches. The CDR3 is 16 residues long. Germline CDR1 reads MGHRA; CDR2 reads YSYEKL.

This sequence joins TRBV7-2 and TRBJ1-4; D uncertain. CDR3 length equals 16 residues. Germline V CDR1 and CDR2: SGHTA, FQGNSA. V was cut by 5 bases and J by 1 base, with 14 bases left in between. The CDR3 DNA reads TGTGCCAGCAGCCCCGAAGGGTTCAGAACTAATGAAAAACTGTTTTTT. Translation: CASSPEGFRTNEKLFF. Full variable domain (rest looked up from reference TRBV7-2 and TRBJ1-4): GAGVSQSPSNKVTEKGKDVELRCDPISGHTALYWYRQSLGQGLEFLIYFQGNSAPDKSGLPSDRFSAERTGGSVSTLTIQRTQQEDSAVYLCASSPEGFRTNEKLFFGSGTQLSVL.

The rearrangement uses TRBV7-9 and TRBJ1-2, with D unresolved. Looked up from germline, CDR1 is SEHNR and CDR2 is FQNEAQ (reference sequence). Trimming removed 5 bases from V and 1 base from J, with 11 bases in between. The CDR3 is 14 residues long. The CDR3 DNA follows: TGTGCCAGCAGCGCGGTAGACATTAACTATGGCTACACCTTC. Protein product: CASSAVDINYGYTF. Full variable domain (remainder filled in from reference TRBV7-9 and TRBJ1-2): DTGVSQNPRHKITKRGQNVTFRCDPISEHNRLYWYRQTLGQGPEFLTYFQNEAQLEKSRLLSDRFSAERPKGSFSTLEIQRTEQGDSAMYLCASSAVDINYGYTFGSGTRLTVV.

This rearrangement joins TRBV9 to TRBJ2-5; TRBD2 aligns across 8 bases. The germline V gene encodes CDR1 SGDLS and CDR2 YYNGEE. V trimming: 3 bases; J trimming: 2 bases; junction bases outside the gene matches: 15. The CDR3 loop spans 18 amino acids. CDR3 in DNA: TGTGCCAGCAGCGCGGGGGGGGGCTTTTCGGGGAAACAAGAGACCCAGTACTTC. As protein: CASSAGGGFSGKQETQYF.